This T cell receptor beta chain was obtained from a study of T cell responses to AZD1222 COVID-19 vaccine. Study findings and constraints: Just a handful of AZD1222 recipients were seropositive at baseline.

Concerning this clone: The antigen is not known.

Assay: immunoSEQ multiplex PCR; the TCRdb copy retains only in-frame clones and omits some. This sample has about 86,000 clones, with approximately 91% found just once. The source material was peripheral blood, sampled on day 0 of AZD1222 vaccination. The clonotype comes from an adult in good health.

The DNA for the CDR3 is TGTGCCAGCAGTTTAGCTTCCGGGGGCAGCTCTGGGGCCAACGTCCTGACTTTC. Protein sequence: CASSLASGGSSGANVLTF. V is TRBV28 and J is TRBJ2-6, with D perhaps given as TRBD1 or TRBD2 (6 bases each). CDR1 is MDHEN and CDR2 is SYDVKM in the germline V gene. This CDR3 is built from 18 residues. V lost 2 bases, J lost 0 bases, and 14 bases lay in between.